The 20 T cell receptor beta chains below come from one sample, sequenced in a study of Ad26.COV2.S vaccination and SARS-CoV-2 variants. Assay: immunoSEQ multiplex PCR; the TCRdb copy retains only in-frame clones and omits some. The sample holds hundreds of thousands of clones, around 82% seen once. The treatment denotes: some 19 received Ad26.COV2.S at low or high dose, single or two shots; about 5 received placebo; per-sample allocation not given. Day 63 following the first vaccine or placebo injection was when the samples were taken. Here the sequenced sample was peripheral blood, taken in a trial of Ad26.COV2.S vaccine versus placebo. The origin of the receptors is a person aged 18 to 59 who received the Ad26.COV2.S COVID-19 vaccine or a placebo.

The rearrangement links TRBV9 to TRBJ2-7; no clear D gene. Germline loops: CDR1 SGDLS, CDR2 YYNGEE. The CDR3 covers 15 residues. Trimming left V 0 bases short and J 1 base short, with 11 bases between. The CDR3 coding sequence is TGTGCCAGCAGCGTAGAACCAGTAGGATCCTACGAGCAGTACTTC. This sequence encodes CASSVEPVGSYEQYF.

The chain couples TRBV11-2 to TRBJ1-1; a possible D gene is TRBD1 (5 bases). Germline loops: CDR1 SGHAT, CDR2 FQNNGV. V was pared by 5 bases and J by 1 base, with 17 bases between. The CDR3 is 16 residues long. CDR3 sequence reads: CASSPLRGGQNTEAFF. For the CDR3, the DNA is TGTGCCAGCAGCCCATTGAGGGGTGGTCAGAACACTGAAGCTTTCTTT.

V is TRBV6-5 and J is TRBJ1-1; TRBD1 matches at 7 bases. After removal of 5 bases from V and 3 bases from J, the junction contained 6 bases not matched to a gene. Germline lookup yields CDR1 MNHEY and CDR2 SVGAGI. This CDR3 is built from 14 residues. The CDR3 nucleotides read TGTGCCAGCAGTCCGACAGGGTATGACACTGAAGCTTTCTTT. Translating gives CASSPTGYDTEAFF.

About this clone: The sample holds other DNA sequences that translate to the same CDR3. The chain carries TRBV12-3 or TRBV12-4 and TRBJ2-1; D uncertain. CDR3 length equals 11 residues. Trimming cost V 9 bases and J 9 bases, with 12 bases left between them. The CDR3 region has the DNA TGTGCCAGTCGCCTCCGCCGTGAGCAGTTCTTC. Translating it yields CASRLRREQFF.

The J gene is TRBJ2-3, the V gene TRBV4-1; 12 bases map to TRBD2. V trimming: 4 bases; J trimming: 2 bases; junction bases outside the gene matches: 13. Germline-derived CDR1 and CDR2 are MGHRA and YSYEKL. CDR3 size: 19 residues. The CDR3 is CASSLRIIGLAGITDTQYF. The CDR3 DNA reads as TGCGCCAGCAGCCTTAGGATTATTGGACTAGCGGGGATCACAGATACGCAGTATTTT.

This chain links TRBV6-5 with TRBJ2-5; no definite D call. Trimming removed 10 bases from V and 5 bases from J, with 17 bases in between. CDR3 length: 13 residues. Germline loops: CDR1 MNHEY, CDR2 SVGAGI. CDR3 residues: CATNGQIVETQYF. As DNA, the CDR3 is TGTGCCACCAATGGGCAGATCGTCGAGACCCAGTACTTC.

CDR3 sequence (DNA): TGCGCCAGCAGCTTGGTGTACAGGAGGAACACTGAAGCTTTCTTT. Encoded protein: CASSLVYRRNTEAFF. V usage is TRBV5-1 and J usage is TRBJ1-1; maybe TRBD1 (5 bases). V was cut by 0 bases and J by 1 base, with 10 bases left in between. CDR1 is SGHRS, CDR2 YFSETQ, per germline. CDR3 length: 15 residues.

This clone was recorded only once. This chain links TRBV2 with TRBJ1-1; TRBD1 agrees at 10 bases. Losses at the gene ends were 7 bases for V and 1 base for J; bases not matched to a gene: 9. Germline CDR1 and CDR2: SNHLY and FYNNEI. This CDR3 region has 16 residues. The CDR3 sequence: CASTPGQGIGNTEAFF. The CDR3 DNA follows: TGTGCCAGCACCCCGGGACAGGGGATAGGGAACACTGAAGCTTTCTTT.

The V gene is TRBV29-1, the J gene TRBJ1-1; tentative D call: TRBD1 (6 bases). CDR1 SQVTM and CDR2 ANQGSEA come from the germline V gene. The CDR3 has 11 amino acids. V was cut by 3 bases and J by 6 bases, with 8 bases left in between. CDR3 sequence (DNA): TGCAGCGTTGACAGGGGAGCTGAAGCTTTCTTT. Translation: CSVDRGAEAFF. Drawing the rest from reference TRBV29-1 and TRBJ1-1, the complete variable domain is SAVISQKPSRDICQRGTSLTIQCQVDSQVTMMFWYRQQPGQSLTLIATANQGSEATYESGFVIDKFPISRPNLTFSTLTVSNMSPEDSSIYLCSVDRGAEAFFGQGTRLTVV.

V gene TRBV3-1 (or the pseudogene TRBV3-2) combines with J gene TRBJ2-2; D gene unclear. V lost 4 bases to trimming and J lost 7 bases, with 10 bases between them. The germline CDR1 and CDR2 sequences are LGHDT and YNNKEL (reference sequence). The CDR3 consists of 13 residues. The CDR3 is CASSRKANGELFF. The CDR3 nucleotides read TGTGCCAGCAGCCGAAAAGCAAACGGGGAGCTGTTTTTT.

This clone was seen repeatedly, ten times or more. The chain employs TRBV2 and TRBJ2-2; D gene uncertain. CDR3 length: 16 amino acids. In germline, CDR1 is SNHLY, CDR2 FYNNEI. Between the trimmed V and J ends, which lost 6 bases and 1 base, there was a span of 15 bases. The CDR3 is CASSRLGLQNTGELFF. The DNA for the CDR3 is TGTGCCAGCAGCCGCCTAGGGCTCCAGAACACCGGGGAGCTGTTTTTT.

The CDR3 sequence is CASSVHRNEKLFF. The CDR3 DNA follows: TGTGCCAGCAGTGTGCATAGAAATGAAAAACTGTTTTTT. V and J are TRBV27 and TRBJ1-4, with D hard to call. Trimming left V 5 bases short and J 5 bases short, with 9 bases between. Germline V gives CDR1 MNHEY, CDR2 SMNVEV (reference sequence). The CDR3 has 13 residues.

The rearrangement uses TRBV6-6 and TRBJ2-2; tentative D call: TRBD1 (5 bases). V gave up 2 bases and J gave up 6 bases, with 10 bases separating them. In germline, CDR1 is MNHNY, CDR2 SVGAGI (reference sequence). This CDR3 region has 14 residues. CDR3 coding DNA: TGTGCCAGCAGTTACCAGGGCTTCGCCGGGGAGCTGTTTTTT. Translating gives CASSYQGFAGELFF.

This clone was found once. This chain connects TRBV5-4 to TRBJ2-2, with unresolved D. The CDR3 is 11 amino acids. V was cut by 2 bases and J by 6 bases, with 2 bases left in between. Looked up from germline, CDR1 is SGHNT and CDR2 is YYREEE (reference sequence). CDR3 loop: CASSLSGELFF. In nucleotides, the CDR3 is TGTGCCAGCAGCTTATCCGGGGAGCTGTTTTTT.

The chain links TRBV7-3 to TRBJ2-7; D call uncertain. The germline gives CDR1 SGHTA, CDR2 FQGTGA. V was shortened by 4 bases and J by 2 bases, with 15 bases between the two germline ends. This CDR3 is 15 amino acids long. The CDR3 DNA follows: TGTGCCAGCAGCTCCCCGAGTGAGGCACCCTACGAGCAGTACTTC. Its translation: CASSSPSEAPYEQYF.

This sequence joins TRBV11-1 and TRBJ2-5, with TRBD2 matching 10 bases. This CDR3 spans 15 amino acids. J lost 1 base, V lost 5 bases, and 4 bases had no gene match. Germline values: CDR1 SGHAT, CDR2 FQDESV (reference sequence). The CDR3 DNA is TGTGCCAGCAGCGCAGGACTAGCGGCCCAAGAGACCCAGTACTTC. As protein: CASSAGLAAQETQYF.

The V call is TRBV11-2, the J call TRBJ1-2; 9 nucleotides line up with TRBD1. This CDR3 region has 13 residues. The germline V gene has CDR1 SGHAT and CDR2 FQNNGV. With 5 bases clipped from V and 7 bases from J, the junction kept 5 bases outside the gene matches. DNA of the CDR3: TGTGCCAGCAGCCTGGACAGGGGTGGTGGCTACACCTTC. This codes for CASSLDRGGGYTF. The whole variable domain, remainder taken from reference TRBV11-2 and TRBJ1-2, is EAGVAQSPRYKIIEKRQSVAFWCNPISGHATLYWYQQILGQGPKLLIQFQNNGVVDDSQLPKDRFSAERLKGVDSTLKIQPAKLEDSAVYLCASSLDRGGGYTFGSGTRLTVV.

The V call is TRBV24-1, the J call TRBJ2-2; 9 bases fit TRBD1. Trimming at V came to 4 bases and at J to 5 bases, leaving 1 base not matched to a gene. Per germline, CDR1 KGHDR and CDR2 SFDVKD. This CDR3 spans 14 amino acids. CDR3 sequence: CATSETGGTGELFF. As DNA, the CDR3 is TGTGCCACCAGTGAGACAGGGGGTACCGGGGAGCTGTTTTTT.

The chain couples TRBV2 to TRBJ2-6; unclear D gene. The CDR3 extends over 12 amino acids. Trimming left V 3 bases short and J 12 bases short, with 9 bases between. Per the germline V gene, CDR1 is SNHLY and CDR2 is FYNNEI. The CDR3 spells CASSEHQLVLTF. In DNA form, the CDR3 reads TGTGCCAGCAGTGAGCACCAGCTCGTCCTGACTTTC.

This clone turned up a few times. The chain couples TRBV7-3 to TRBJ1-6; 8 bases fit TRBD1. Unmatched junction bases numbered 6, after V lost 5 bases and J lost 9 bases. There are 14 residues in the CDR3. Germline CDR1 is SGHTA and CDR2 is FQGTGA. The CDR3 protein is CASSKDRDGSPLHF. The CDR3 nucleotides are TGTGCCAGCAGCAAGGACAGGGACGGTTCACCCCTCCACTTT.